Detailed here is one TCR beta chain. Its antigen is unknown. This sample is part of a study of T cells in Graves' hyperthyroidism and ophthalmopathy. For the study at large: Peripheral blood specimens were obtained at initial diagnosis, prior to any treatment. Study results and caveats: In the blood, most expanded thyroid clonotypes above 0.001 appeared as well. A model using 13 V-J features told ophthalmopathy apart from stable hyperthyroidism.

Diagnostic decisions used clinical symptoms, serum thyroxine and TRAb, thyroid ultrasound and orbital computed tomography. The TCR beta CDR3 regions underwent amplification using RNA transcripts as the source. Researchers ran a first-round RT-PCR on the TCR CDR3 using the HTBI primer set. TCRdb called the multiplex PCR reads again in MiXCR, with one record for every CDR3 protein. The profile shows around 300,000 distinct CDR3 sequences, approximately 20% of them singletons. Germline assignment: CDR1 SGDLS and CDR2 YYNGEE. CDR3 size: 16 residues. V was pared by 4 bases and J by 0 bases, with 14 bases between.

The chain links TRBV9 to TRBJ2-1, with D possibly TRBD2 on 6 matching bases. Specimen: blood. The TCR comes from a man younger than 45 with Graves' ophthalmopathy. CDR3 amino acids: CASSPGGYGSYNEQFF. The CDR3, as DNA: TGTGCCAGCAGCCCTGGGGGGTACGGCTCCTACAATGAGCAGTTCTTC.